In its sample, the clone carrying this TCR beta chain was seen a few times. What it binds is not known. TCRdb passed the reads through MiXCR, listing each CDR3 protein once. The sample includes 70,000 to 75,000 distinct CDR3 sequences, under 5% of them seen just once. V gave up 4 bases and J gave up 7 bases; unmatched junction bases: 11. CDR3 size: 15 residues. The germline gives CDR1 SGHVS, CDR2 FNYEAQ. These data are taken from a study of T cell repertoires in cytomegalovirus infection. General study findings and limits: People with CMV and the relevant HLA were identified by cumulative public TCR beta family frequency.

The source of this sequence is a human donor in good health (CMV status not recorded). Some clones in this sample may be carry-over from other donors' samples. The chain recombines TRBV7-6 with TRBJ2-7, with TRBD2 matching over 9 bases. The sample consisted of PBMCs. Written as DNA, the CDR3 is TGTGCCAGCAGCTCTGATGGGACTAGCAGAAGGGAGCAGTACTTC. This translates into CASSSDGTSRREQYF.